Following are 24 T cell receptor beta chains from one sample sequenced in a study of blood T cell repertoires in COVID-19. Generated by immunoSEQ multiplex PCR, the TCRdb table keeps only in-frame clones and is missing some. This sample has more than 350,000 clones, with around 91% found just once. The sample consisted of PBMCs or T cells enriched from blood (not recorded which). Receptors were obtained from a man younger than 35 who had recovered from COVID-19.

This clone appeared a single time. The chain couples TRBV4-2 to TRBJ2-3; a possible D gene is TRBD2 (6 bases). CDR3 size: 15 residues. Germline CDR1 is LGHNA and CDR2 is YNFKEQ. With 4 bases removed from V and 2 bases from J, the gap between germline ends came to 13 bases. CDR3 sequence reads: CASSPNRDSTDTQYF. The CDR3 bases are TGTGCCAGCAGCCCAAATCGGGACTCCACAGATACGCAGTATTTT.

This chain uses TRBV28 with TRBJ1-5; D remains ambiguous. V was cut by 5 bases and J by 1 base, with 9 bases left in between. This CDR3 is built from 14 residues. Germline V gives CDR1 MDHEN, CDR2 SYDVKM. CDR3 in amino acids: CASSAPGSNQPQHF. In nucleotides, the CDR3 is TGTGCCAGCAGTGCGCCGGGGAGCAATCAGCCCCAGCATTTT.

The chain carries TRBV4-3 and TRBJ2-1; 14 bases fit TRBD2. The length of the CDR3 is 18 residues. Per germline, CDR1 LGHNA and CDR2 YSLEER. V trimming: 1 base; J trimming: 2 bases; junction bases outside the gene matches: 4. CDR3 DNA: TGCGCCAGCAGCCAAGTAGGGACTAGCGGGGGAGCCTACAATGAGCAGTTCTTC. It is translated as CASSQVGTSGGAYNEQFF.

The chain is built from TRBV3-1 (or the pseudogene TRBV3-2) and TRBJ2-1, with D possibly TRBD2 on 6 matching bases. The CDR3 is made up of 17 amino acids. Germline CDR1 LGHDT, CDR2 YNNKEL (reference sequence). V dropped 3 bases and J dropped 5 bases, with 20 bases sitting between them. The CDR3 reads CASSQALPGDFDNEQFF. The CDR3 nucleotides are TGTGCCAGCAGCCAGGCCCTACCGGGGGATTTTGACAATGAGCAGTTCTTC.

The genes are TRBV19 and TRBJ1-1; D remains ambiguous. Germline CDR1 is LNHDA and CDR2 is SQIVND (reference sequence). The CDR3 totals 12 residues. Trimming took 7 bases from V and 2 from J, leaving 8 bases between them. In DNA form, the CDR3 reads TGTGCCAGTAATACCAGAAACACTGAAGCTTTCTTT. This codes for CASNTRNTEAFF.

The rearrangement links TRBV7-9 to TRBJ1-2; D possibly corresponds to TRBD1 (6 bases). This CDR3 has 14 residues. Trimming stripped 5 bases from V and 2 bases from J, with 12 bases between. Germline CDR1 SEHNR, CDR2 FQNEAQ (reference sequence). For the CDR3, the DNA is TGTGCCAGCAGCGATACCCAGGGGAACTATGGCTACACCTTC. It specifies CASSDTQGNYGYTF.

The chain employs TRBV6-5 and TRBJ2-2, with 10 positions matching TRBD2. This CDR3 contains 15 residues. Germline V lookup: CDR1 MNHEY, CDR2 SVGAGI. Germline trimming cut 2 bases from V and 6 bases from J; bases unmatched to any gene: 3. The CDR3 spells CASSYLAGVPGELFF. The CDR3 coding sequence is TGTGCCAGCAGTTACCTAGCGGGAGTTCCCGGGGAGCTGTTTTTT.

The chain is built from TRBV7-8 and TRBJ2-7, with TRBD2 identical over 11 bases. The CDR3 totals 15 residues. Trimming cost V 4 bases and J 4 bases; bases outside gene matches: 6. CDR1 SGHVS and CDR2 FQNEAQ come from the germline V gene. The CDR3 sequence is CASSSPTSGIYEQYF. The DNA of the CDR3 is TGTGCCAGCAGCTCCCCGACTAGCGGGATATACGAGCAGTACTTC.

The rearrangement uses TRBV9 and TRBJ2-1; 11 bases are a match to TRBD2. Trimming took 3 bases from V and 8 from J; bases not matched to a gene: 7. Germline V gene sequence: CDR1 SGDLS, CDR2 YYNGEE. There are 15 residues in the CDR3. For the CDR3, the DNA is TGTGCCAGCAGCGCCATAGCGGGGGGGCCCGATGAGCAGTTCTTC. Residues: CASSAIAGGPDEQFF.

The V gene is TRBV5-5, the J gene TRBJ1-1; 9 nucleotides agree with TRBD1. CDR1 is SGHKS, CDR2 YYEKEE, per germline (reference sequence). Trimming took 3 bases from V and 1 from J; bases not matched to a gene: 4. The CDR3 runs to 15 residues. The CDR3 coding sequence is TGTGCCAGCAGCTCGCCGGGACAGGGGAACACTGAAGCTTTCTTT. This encodes CASSSPGQGNTEAFF.

V gene TRBV5-6 combines with J gene TRBJ1-2; weak D call: TRBD1 (5 bases). The CDR3 extends over 16 amino acids. The V and J ends lost 0 bases and 2 bases respectively, with 14 bases between them. The germline V gene has CDR1 SGHDT and CDR2 YYEEEE. The CDR3 is CASSLGPQGLNYGYTF. Here the CDR3 DNA reads TGTGCCAGCAGCTTGGGACCTCAGGGTTTGAACTATGGCTACACCTTC.

The chain couples TRBV9 to TRBJ1-3, with D possibly matching TRBD1 (6 bases). V lost 4 bases, J lost 0 bases, and 14 bases lay in between. The CDR3 has 16 amino acids. The germline V gene has CDR1 SGDLS and CDR2 YYNGEE. This CDR3 is CASSSRGSSSGNTIYF. In DNA, the CDR3 is TGTGCCAGCAGCAGTAGGGGGTCCAGCTCTGGAAACACCATATATTTT.

The V and J genes are TRBV27 and TRBJ1-2, with D possibly being TRBD1 (6 bases). CDR3 length: 16 amino acids. The V gene's germline CDR1 is MNHEY and CDR2 SMNVEV (reference sequence). V gave up 4 bases and J gave up 2 bases, with 17 bases separating them. The CDR3 sequence: CASSSWTETENYGYTF. The CDR3 nucleotides read TGTGCCAGCAGTTCGTGGACAGAAACAGAAAACTATGGCTACACCTTC.

This chain uses TRBV5-1 with TRBJ2-7; possible D gene TRBD1, 5 bases. This CDR3 has 14 amino acids. CDR1 SGHRS and CDR2 YFSETQ come from the germline V gene. V lost 2 bases to trimming and J lost 6 bases, with 15 bases between them. In DNA form, the CDR3 reads TGCGCCAGCAGCTTCCAAGGGGATGGAAGCGAGCAGTACTTC. The encoded protein is CASSFQGDGSEQYF. The complete variable domain, with remaining parts taken from reference TRBV5-1 and TRBJ2-7, reads KAGVTQTPRYLIKTRGQQVTLSCSPISGHRSVSWYQQTPGQGLQFLFEYFSETQRNKGNFPGRFSGRQFSNSRSEMNVSTLELGDSALYLCASSFQGDGSEQYFGPGTRLTVT.

CDR3 sequence reads: CASSKERGPSYEQYF. In DNA form, the CDR3 reads TGCGCCAGCAGCAAGGAGCGGGGGCCATCCTACGAGCAGTACTTC. This rearrangement joins TRBV5-1 to TRBJ2-7; TRBD2 matches 8 bases. After removal of 4 bases from V and 1 base from J, the junction contained 7 bases not matched to a gene. The CDR3 extends over 15 amino acids. CDR1 is SGHRS, CDR2 YFSETQ, per germline.

The rearrangement links TRBV11-2 to TRBJ2-3, with TRBD2 identical over 9 bases. The CDR3 is 17 amino acids. Germline assignment: CDR1 SGHAT and CDR2 FQNNGV. V lost 3 bases to trimming and J lost 5 bases; unmatched junction nucleotides: 12. The DNA for the CDR3 is TGTGCCAGCAGCTTGGCTGCGGGCGGGGGGGCGGTAGATACGCAGTATTTT. Translation gives CASSLAAGGGAVDTQYF.

The chain carries TRBV13 and TRBJ2-1; 10 bases are a match to TRBD1. Germline CDR1 and CDR2: PRHDT and FYEKMQ (reference sequence). The CDR3 loop spans 15 amino acids. Germline trimming cut 4 bases from V and 7 bases from J; bases unmatched to any gene: 7. CDR3 in DNA: TGTGCCAGCAGCTGGGGACAGGGGAGGAAGAATGAGCAGTTCTTC. This sequence encodes CASSWGQGRKNEQFF.

V usage is TRBV28 and J usage is TRBJ1-2; a possible D gene is TRBD1 (5 bases). Trimming stripped 7 bases from V and 2 bases from J, with 8 bases between. Germline V gives CDR1 MDHEN, CDR2 SYDVKM. This CDR3 spans 12 amino acids. The CDR3 region has the DNA TGTGCCAGCATGGAGGGGAACTATGGCTACACCTTC. Encoded protein: CASMEGNYGYTF.

The chain couples TRBV19 to TRBJ1-1; no definite D call. From germline, CDR1 is LNHDA and CDR2 SQIVND (reference sequence). V was trimmed by 7 bases and J by 2 bases, leaving 14 bases between them. The CDR3 is 14 residues long. The CDR3 loop reads CASNSPGGNTEAFF. CDR3 bases: TGTGCCAGTAATTCCCCAGGAGGTAACACTGAAGCTTTCTTT. The variable domain in full, completed from reference TRBV19 and TRBJ1-1, reads DGGITQSPKYLFRKEGQNVTLSCEQNLNHDAMYWYRQDPGQGLRLIYYSQIVNDFQKGDIAEGYSVSREKKESFPLTVTSAQKNPTAFYLCASNSPGGNTEAFFGQGTRLTVV.

The chain uses TRBV20-1 and TRBJ2-3; D gene ambiguous. The CDR3 contains 11 residues. Trimming cost V 3 bases and J 4 bases, with 5 bases left between them. CDR1 DFQATT and CDR2 SNEGSKA come from the germline V gene (reference sequence). The CDR3 reads CSASHADTQYF. The CDR3, as DNA: TGCAGTGCTAGTCATGCAGATACGCAGTATTTT.

The chain links TRBV7-8 to TRBJ2-1; TRBD1 might be the D (6 bases). The CDR3 spans 14 residues. Germline V gene sequence: CDR1 SGHVS, CDR2 FQNEAQ. Trimming left V 7 bases short and J 0 bases short, with 10 bases between. The CDR3 DNA reads TGTGCCAGCACCCCGGGACACTCCTACAATGAGCAGTTCTTC. Its protein product is CASTPGHSYNEQFF.

This clone has only a few counts. The chain uses TRBV9 and TRBJ1-2, with 12 bases matching TRBD1. The V and J ends lost 3 bases and 8 bases, in that order; junction bases with no gene match: 5. Germline CDR1 reads SGDLS; CDR2 reads YYNGEE. The CDR3 runs 14 residues. CDR3 protein: CASSAGQGAVGYTF. For the CDR3, the DNA is TGTGCCAGCAGCGCGGGACAGGGGGCTGTGGGCTACACCTTC.

The J gene is TRBJ2-2, the V gene TRBV7-9; D is possibly TRBD1 (5 bases). V lost 2 bases to trimming and J lost 0 bases, with 19 bases between them. The CDR3 runs 19 residues. Germline V gene sequence: CDR1 SEHNR, CDR2 FQNEAQ (reference sequence). The CDR3 DNA is TGTGCCAGCAGCTTAATTTGGGCCAGGGCTTTATCGAACACCGGGGAGCTGTTTTTT. This sequence encodes CASSLIWARALSNTGELFF.

As regards this clone: At the DNA level, this CDR3 is encoded by other sequences in the same sample as well. The chain is built from TRBV7-9 and TRBJ1-1, with D hard to call. From germline, CDR1 is SEHNR and CDR2 FQNEAQ (reference sequence). V was shortened by 6 bases and J by 2 bases, with 10 bases between the two germline ends. CDR3 length: 13 amino acids. Here the CDR3 reads CASSYTANTEAFF. The DNA of the CDR3 is TGTGCCAGCAGTTATACAGCCAACACTGAAGCTTTCTTT.